Shown below are 20 T cell receptor beta chains from a single sample sequenced in a study of T cell responses to AZD1222 COVID-19 vaccine. The assay was immunoSEQ multiplex PCR, and TCRdb's table has in-frame clones only and misses some. The sample yields more than 150,000 clones, approximately 90% seen once. The input for sequencing was peripheral blood, taken on day 0 of AZD1222 vaccination. The origin of the receptors is an adult in good health.

The V call is TRBV27, the J call TRBJ1-1; D ambiguous. The CDR3 is 13 amino acids. From germline, CDR1 is MNHEY and CDR2 SMNVEV (reference sequence). The V and J ends lost 2 bases and 3 bases respectively, with 7 bases between them. CDR3 residues: CASSLQRDTEAFF. CDR3 DNA sequence: TGTGCCAGCAGTTTACAGAGGGACACTGAAGCTTTCTTT.

This clone was observed a single time. The chain carries TRBV6-2 or TRBV6-3 and TRBJ2-3; no clear D gene. Germline V gene lookup returns CDR1 MNHEY and CDR2 SVGEGT. V was clipped by 2 bases and J by 2 bases, with 5 bases between them. The length of the CDR3 is 13 residues. Written as DNA, the CDR3 is TGTGCCAGCAGTTACGTAGTCACAGATACGCAGTATTTT. This codes for CASSYVVTDTQYF.

This chain links TRBV9 with TRBJ2-2; 9 nucleotides line up with TRBD1. There are 14 residues in the CDR3. With V trimmed by 3 bases and J by 7 bases, 4 bases remained unmatched. CDR1 and CDR2 (germline): SGDLS, YYNGEE. CDR3 DNA: TGTGCCAGCAGCGCCGGACAGGGGTACGGGGAGCTGTTTTTT. Protein product: CASSAGQGYGELFF. The whole variable domain, filled in from reference TRBV9 and TRBJ2-2, reads DSGVTQTPKHLITATGQRVTLRCSPRSGDLSVYWYQQSLDQGLQFLIQYYNGEERAKGNILERFSAQQFPDLHSELNLSSLELGDSALYFCASSAGQGYGELFFGEGSRLTVL.

This sequence joins TRBV15 and TRBJ2-1, with D tentatively TRBD1 (6 bases). V was cut by 1 base and J by 15 bases, with 13 bases left in between. This CDR3 has 12 amino acids. The germline V gene has CDR1 LNHNV and CDR2 YYDKDF (reference sequence). CDR3 nucleotide sequence: TGTGCCACCAGCAGAGGTCCGGGACACAGGTTCTTC. Encoded protein: CATSRGPGHRFF.

This chain links TRBV28 with TRBJ1-5; 8 positions agree with TRBD1. Germline loops: CDR1 MDHEN, CDR2 SYDVKM. The ends lost 6 bases at V and 5 bases at J; junction bases unmatched: 9. This CDR3 has 15 amino acids. CDR3 amino acids: CASRSTGTGYQPQHF. CDR3 in DNA: TGTGCCAGCAGGTCCACCGGGACAGGTTATCAGCCCCAGCATTTT.

This clone appeared a single time. The V gene is TRBV28, the J gene TRBJ2-5; 7 bases are a match to TRBD1. Germline CDR1 is MDHEN and CDR2 is SYDVKM. CDR3 length equals 14 residues. With 5 bases clipped from V and 5 bases from J, the junction kept 8 bases outside the gene matches. CDR3 in DNA: TGTGCCAGCAGTCAGAGACAGGGAGTGGAGACCCAGTACTTC. As protein: CASSQRQGVETQYF.

The J gene is TRBJ2-3, the V gene TRBV5-4, with TRBD2 matching 13 bases. Germline loops: CDR1 SGHNT, CDR2 YYREEE (reference sequence). V shed 4 bases and J 1 base; nucleotides not matched to a gene: 9. This CDR3 is built from 18 residues. Written as DNA, the CDR3 is TGTGCCAGCAGCCCAGGACTAGCGGGAGAGAGCGGCACAGATACGCAGTATTTT. This translates into CASSPGLAGESGTDTQYF.

CDR3 amino acids: CASSPTGGTNYGYTF. In nucleotides, the CDR3 is TGCGCCAGCAGCCCGACAGGAGGAACTAACTATGGCTACACCTTC. The chain carries TRBV5-1 and TRBJ1-2; D perhaps matches TRBD1 (6 bases). This CDR3 region has 15 residues. Germline V lookup: CDR1 SGHRS, CDR2 YFSETQ. Trimming took 4 bases from V and 0 from J, leaving 13 bases between them.

The CDR3 nucleotides are TGTGCCAGCAGTTCCGGGACAGGAAGCTCCTACGAGCAGTACTTC. Its protein product is CASSSGTGSSYEQYF. The chain employs TRBV28 and TRBJ2-7; TRBD1 aligns across 8 bases. Germline-derived CDR1 and CDR2 are MDHEN and SYDVKM. The V gene end was trimmed by 4 bases and the J gene end by 0 bases; junction bases not matched to a gene: 5. CDR3 length: 15 amino acids.

The rearrangement joins TRBV9 to TRBJ2-2, with D perhaps TRBD2 (7 bases). This CDR3 is 18 amino acids long. Germline V lookup: CDR1 SGDLS, CDR2 YYNGEE. Trimming removed 2 bases from V and 6 bases from J, with 23 bases in between. The CDR3 protein is CASSVIGGASGFPGELFF. Here the CDR3 DNA reads TGTGCCAGCAGCGTTATTGGGGGGGCTAGCGGATTCCCCGGGGAGCTGTTTTTT.

The chain uses TRBV2 and TRBJ1-4, with D tentatively TRBD1 (6 bases). CDR3 size: 17 residues. Trimming shortened V by 4 bases and J by 3 bases, and 18 bases separated the two germline ends. CDR1 and CDR2 (germline): SNHLY, FYNNEI. CDR3 DNA sequence: TGTGCCAGCAGTGTGGGACACCGTAGTGCGGCTAATGAAAAACTGTTTTTT. Translating gives CASSVGHRSAANEKLFF.

The genes are TRBV7-2 and TRBJ1-2, with D tentatively TRBD1 (6 bases). This CDR3 comprises 15 residues. The ends were cut back, 6 bases at V and 1 base at J, with 15 bases in the middle. The germline gives CDR1 SGHTA, CDR2 FQGNSA. CDR3 in DNA: TGTGCCAGCAGACCAGAGACAGGTAGTAACTATGGCTACACCTTC. Its protein product is CASRPETGSNYGYTF.

The chain recombines TRBV28 with TRBJ1-1; 7 bases are shared with TRBD1. The CDR3 runs 15 residues. CDR1 is MDHEN, CDR2 SYDVKM, per germline. Losses at the gene ends were 6 bases for V and 5 bases for J; bases not matched to a gene: 12. The CDR3: CASSRPTGDGTEAFF. CDR3 nucleotide sequence: TGTGCCAGCAGCCGCCCCACAGGGGATGGGACTGAAGCTTTCTTT.

CDR3 sequence: CASSQNIAGGPVAEQFF. In DNA, the CDR3 is TGTGCCAGCAGCCAAAATATAGCGGGGGGGCCAGTCGCTGAGCAGTTCTTC. V and J are TRBV14 and TRBJ2-1, with 11 bases matching TRBD2. This CDR3 spans 17 amino acids. The V segment lost 2 bases and the J segment 9 bases; nucleotides outside the gene matches: 12. CDR1 SGHDN and CDR2 FVKESK come from the germline V gene.

This chain links TRBV29-1 with TRBJ2-4; tentative D call: TRBD2 (5 bases). The CDR3 length is 14 residues. CDR1 is SQVTM, CDR2 ANQGSEA, per germline. V was cut by 6 bases and J by 8 bases, with 20 bases left in between. The CDR3 nucleotides are TGCAGCGTGGGAGTTCGAGCCCGGAGTTACATTCAGTACTTC. Translating it yields CSVGVRARSYIQYF.

This chain connects TRBV18 to TRBJ2-1; TRBD2 aligns across 10 bases. The V and J ends lost 6 bases and 7 bases, in that order; junction bases with no gene match: 9. CDR3 size: 15 residues. In germline, CDR1 is KGHSH, CDR2 LQKENI. CDR3 region: CASSQRLAGDNEQFF. CDR3 DNA: TGTGCCAGCTCCCAAAGGCTAGCGGGAGATAATGAGCAGTTCTTC.

This chain connects TRBV19 to TRBJ2-1; D might be TRBD2 (7 bases). Germline values: CDR1 LNHDA, CDR2 SQIVND (reference sequence). V dropped 5 bases and J dropped 9 bases, with 14 bases sitting between them. The CDR3 length is 13 residues. CDR3 nucleotide sequence: TGTGCCAGTAGTTTGGGGGGGGGCACTGAGCAGTTCTTC. It yields the protein CASSLGGGTEQFF. Using reference TRBV19 and TRBJ2-1 for the parts outside the CDR3, the full variable domain is DGGITQSPKYLFRKEGQNVTLSCEQNLNHDAMYWYRQDPGQGLRLIYYSQIVNDFQKGDIAEGYSVSREKKESFPLTVTSAQKNPTAFYLCASSLGGGTEQFFGPGTRLTVL.

CDR3 coding DNA: TGTGCCAGCAGCCCCCGGACTAGCGGGAGTAACACAGATACGCAGTATTTT. Amino acids: CASSPRTSGSNTDTQYF. The chain has TRBV7-3 and TRBJ2-3; TRBD2 matches at 13 bases. CDR3 length: 17 amino acids. Germline V gene sequence: CDR1 SGHTA, CDR2 FQGTGA. Unmatched junction bases numbered 7, after V lost 5 bases and J lost 2 bases. Variable domain in full (rest from reference TRBV7-3 and TRBJ2-3): GAGVSQTPSNKVTEKGKYVELRCDPISGHTALYWYRQSLGQGPEFLIYFQGTGAADDSGLPNDRFFAVRPEGSVSTLKIQRTERGDSAVYLCASSPRTSGSNTDTQYFGPGTRLTVL.

V is TRBV5-1 and J is TRBJ1-1; unclear D gene. Germline-derived CDR1 and CDR2 are SGHRS and YFSETQ. This CDR3 has 15 residues. Trimming cost V 4 bases and J 1 base, with 14 bases left between them. The CDR3 sequence: CASSDPQVPNTEAFF. The DNA for the CDR3 is TGCGCCAGCAGCGATCCCCAGGTCCCGAACACTGAAGCTTTCTTT.

In the case of this clone: The same CDR3 can be traced to other DNA sequences in this sample. The chain joins TRBV28 to TRBJ2-7, with D hard to call. Trimming removed 6 bases at V and 3 bases at J, with 3 bases between. The CDR3 length is 10 residues. Germline V CDR1 and CDR2: MDHEN, SYDVKM. The CDR3 coding sequence is TGTGCCAGCAGCCGCTACGAGCAGTACTTC. Amino acids: CASSRYEQYF.